This is a list of T cell receptor beta chains from one sample in a study of cytomegalovirus exposure and HLA in healthy donors. Data came from immunoSEQ multiplex PCR; TCRdb stores just in-frame clones and leaves some out. The table shows some 190,000 clones, with about nine tenths occurring only once. The material sequenced was PBMCs. The receptors stem from a boy aged 2 to 9 in good health and CMV-seronegative. Each CDR3 is given with its conserved first and last residue. Each record gives: V gene, J gene, D gene, CDR3 DNA, CDR3 protein. The D gene is left open where the match is weak.

V gene: TRBV5-5
J gene: TRBJ1-1
D gene: .
CDR3 DNA: TGTGCCAGCAGCTTGGTATTTAGCAGGGAAGGCACTGAAGCTTTCTTT
CDR3 protein: CASSLVFSREGTEAFF

V gene: TRBV9
J gene: TRBJ2-3
D gene: .
CDR3 DNA: TGTGCCAGCAGCGTAGGTAGTCGCACAGATACGCAGTATTTT
CDR3 protein: CASSVGSRTDTQYF

V gene: TRBV6-8
J gene: TRBJ2-7
D gene: TRBD2
CDR3 DNA: TGTGCCACCGCAATAGGGCCGGGACTAAAAAAAACCTTTTACGAGCAGTACTTC
CDR3 protein: CATAIGPGLKKTFYEQYF

V gene: TRBV23-1
J gene: TRBJ2-4
D gene: TRBD1
CDR3 DNA: TGCGCCAGCAGTCAAACCGGGACAGAGAAAAACATTCAGTACTTC
CDR3 protein: CASSQTGTEKNIQYF

V gene: TRBV18
J gene: TRBJ2-1
D gene: .
CDR3 DNA: TGTGCCAGCTCACCGCTCCAGGGGAATGAGCAGTTCTTC
CDR3 protein: CASSPLQGNEQFF

V gene: TRBV5-1
J gene: TRBJ2-1
D gene: TRBD2
CDR3 DNA: TGCGCCAGCAGCTGGGATAGACTAGCGGGTTACAATGAGCAGTTCTTC
CDR3 protein: CASSWDRLAGYNEQFF

V gene: TRBV30
J gene: TRBJ1-4
D gene: TRBD1
CDR3 DNA: TGTGCCTCTCGGACAGGGGGTAATGAAAAACTGTTTTTT
CDR3 protein: CASRTGGNEKLFF

V gene: TRBV28
J gene: TRBJ2-5
D gene: TRBD2
CDR3 DNA: TGTGCCAGCAGTTTATTGGGGACTAGCGGGGGCGCAGTAGAGACCCAGTACTTC
CDR3 protein: CASSLLGTSGGAVETQYF

V gene: TRBV28
J gene: TRBJ2-3
D gene: TRBD2
CDR3 DNA: TGTGCCAGCAGAACCGGGGGGGCGAGCACAGATACGCAGTATTTT
CDR3 protein: CASRTGGASTDTQYF

V gene: TRBV11-2
J gene: TRBJ1-3
D gene: TRBD1
CDR3 DNA: TGTGCCAGCAGCTTAAGGGAGACAGGGCCTGGAAACACCATATATTTT
CDR3 protein: CASSLRETGPGNTIYF

V gene: TRBV6-6
J gene: TRBJ2-2
D gene: .
CDR3 DNA: TGTGCCACCCATAGTACCGGGGAGCTGTTTTTT
CDR3 protein: CATHSTGELFF

V gene: TRBV7-9
J gene: TRBJ1-3
D gene: TRBD1
CDR3 DNA: TGTGCCAGCAGCTTTGGGTCCGCAGGGGGCTCTGGAAACACCATATATTTT
CDR3 protein: CASSFGSAGGSGNTIYF

V gene: TRBV19
J gene: TRBJ2-7
D gene: TRBD1
CDR3 DNA: TGTGCCAGTTCTCGGGACAGCTACGAGCAGTACTTC
CDR3 protein: CASSRDSYEQYF

V gene: TRBV29-1
J gene: TRBJ2-1
D gene: .
CDR3 DNA: TGCAGCGTTGAAGGGGGGACTTTGACCTACAATGAGCAGTTCTTC
CDR3 protein: CSVEGGTLTYNEQFF

V gene: TRBV13
J gene: TRBJ1-4
D gene: .
CDR3 DNA: TGTGCCAGCAGCTGGAGTGGGGGGTTTAATGAAAAACTGTTTTTT
CDR3 protein: CASSWSGGFNEKLFF

V gene: TRBV5-1
J gene: TRBJ2-1
D gene: TRBD2
CDR3 DNA: TGCGCCAGCAGCTTGTTAGCGGGAGGGGATAGGAATGAGCAGTTCTTC
CDR3 protein: CASSLLAGGDRNEQFF

V gene: TRBV5-4
J gene: TRBJ2-5
D gene: .
CDR3 DNA: TGTGCCAGCAGCTTGGGGGTCGGGGGTCTGGAGACCCAGTACTTC
CDR3 protein: CASSLGVGGLETQYF

V gene: TRBV11-3
J gene: TRBJ2-2
D gene: TRBD1
CDR3 DNA: TGTGCCAGCAGCAGGGAGCCCGGGACAGGGATCACCGGGGAGCTGTTTTTT
CDR3 protein: CASSREPGTGITGELFF

V gene: TRBV5-4
J gene: TRBJ2-5
D gene: TRBD1
CDR3 DNA: TGTGCCAGCCGACCGTCGACAGGGAGTAAAGAGACCCAGTACTTC
CDR3 protein: CASRPSTGSKETQYF

V gene: TRBV19
J gene: TRBJ1-5
D gene: TRBD1
CDR3 DNA: TGTGCCAGTAGACCGCGACAGGGATTCGATCAGCCCCAGCATTTT
CDR3 protein: CASRPRQGFDQPQHF

V gene: TRBV27
J gene: TRBJ2-3
D gene: TRBD1
CDR3 DNA: TGTGCCAGCAGTTTAAGACAGGGGGCGGATACGCAGTATTTT
CDR3 protein: CASSLRQGADTQYF

V gene: TRBV5-5
J gene: TRBJ2-7
D gene: .
CDR3 DNA: TGTGCCAGCAGCTTGGCCGGGGGGCGGAGGGGAGAGCAGTACTTC
CDR3 protein: CASSLAGGRRGEQYF